The entry below gives a single TCR beta chain sequence along with its context. Its antigen is not identified. This sample stems from a study of cytomegalovirus exposure and HLA in healthy donors. Overall study findings and caveats: First-cohort TCR clusters tended to co-occur in the 90 to 150 validation repertoires, a later analysis found.

These donors were members of the roughly 110-subject validation cohort, a group separate from the roughly 670-subject first cohort. Germline V gene data show CDR1 as WNHNN and CDR2 as SYGVQD (reference sequence). The CDR3 loop spans 13 amino acids. V shed 2 bases and J shed 4 bases, with 5 bases lying between them. Assay used: immunoSEQ multiplex PCR; TCRdb lists only in-frame clones, some missing. The repertoire holds 56,000 or so clones, 93% seen once, with roughly 1.7% in the top ten. The chain has TRBV10-1 and TRBJ2-2, with D unresolved. Specimen: PBMCs. The clonotype originates from a woman aged 18 to 35 in good health and CMV-seropositive. Written as DNA, the CDR3 is TGCGCCAGCAGTGAGCGTTCCACCGGGGAGCTGTTTTTT. Translating it yields CASSERSTGELFF.